The clone carrying this TCR beta chain has a handful of counts. Its cognate antigen is unknown. RNA was extracted from bulk tissue without any cell sorting. Donors were chemotherapy-naive, newly diagnosed lung cancer surgical patients in China, August–late 2014. Germline CDR1 SQVTM, CDR2 ANQGSEA. The CDR3 spans 14 residues. The ends were cut back, 4 bases at V and 4 bases at J, with 14 bases in the middle. A modified ARM-PCR protocol with three rounds of nested PCR amplified TCRbeta. TCRdb reprocessed the multiplex PCR reads with MiXCR, giving one entry per CDR3 protein. Among under 150,000 distinct CDR3 sequences listed, 66% were seen once. This specimen comes from a study of tumor and adjacent non-tumor tissue in lung cancer. Turning to the study itself: Patients were aged 31 to 76, some 10 men and a handful of women, stage I to III.

Study results and limitations: In normal lung, the top 100 clones were significantly more dominant than in tumor.

The chain has TRBV29-1 and TRBJ1-3, with D maybe TRBD1 (6 bases). The TCR originated in a man in his fifties or sixties with small cell lung cancer. Sequencing input: lung tumor tissue. The CDR3 protein is CSVAGAGAGNTIYF. CDR3 DNA sequence: TGCAGCGTTGCGGGGGCTGGAGCGGGAAACACCATATATTTT. Complete variable domain (other parts from reference TRBV29-1 and TRBJ1-3): SAVISQKPSRDICQRGTSLTIQCQVDSQVTMMFWYRQQPGQSLTLIATANQGSEATYESGFVIDKFPISRPNLTFSTLTVSNMSPEDSSIYLCSVAGAGAGNTIYFGEGSWLTVV.